This TCR beta chain came from a study of OX40 agonist ivuxolimab in advanced cancers. This table comes from immunoSEQ multiplex PCR, and its TCRdb copy is limited to in-frame clones, with some not included. Among about 80,000 clones listed, almost 85% were seen once. CDR1 is LNHDA, CDR2 SQIVND, per germline (reference sequence). This CDR3 region has 12 residues. Deletions cut 3 bases from V and 9 bases from J, with 8 bases between. The chain is built from TRBV19 and TRBJ2-2; unclear D gene. This sequence was found in an adult with an advanced solid tumor such as melanoma, head and neck, liver or kidney cancer. This sample comprised CD4+ or CD8+ T cells sorted from blood, obtained in a trial of the OX40 agonist ivuxolimab. CDR3 sequence (DNA): TGTGCCAGTAGTATCCCCCTTCGGGAGCTGTTTTTT. As protein: CASSIPLRELFF.